This T cell receptor beta chain emerged from a study of cytomegalovirus exposure and HLA in healthy donors. Trimming pared 4 bases from V and 8 bases from J, leaving 15 bases between. The CDR3 runs 13 residues. Germline-derived CDR1 and CDR2 are SGDLS and YYNGEE. Study-wide results and caveats: As was reported, the HLA-A and HLA-B alleles of most subjects were accurately predicted from TCR beta sequences.

A multiplex PCR was run with 60 Vbeta primers and 13 Jbeta primers. Clones were sequenced by immunoSEQ multiplex PCR, and TCRdb holds only the in-frame ones, with some missing. This table holds about 43,000 clones, about 60% found once. About this clone: The antigen remains unidentified.

V gene TRBV9 combines with J gene TRBJ1-1; D perhaps matches TRBD1 (5 bases). The source material was PBMCs. This sequence originates from a human donor in good health. CDR3 region: CASSPRVGGEAFF. DNA of the CDR3: TGTGCCAGCAGCCCTCGAGTGGGGGGGGAAGCTTTCTTT. Variable domain in full (rest from reference TRBV9 and TRBJ1-1): DSGVTQTPKHLITATGQRVTLRCSPRSGDLSVYWYQQSLDQGLQFLIQYYNGEERAKGNILERFSAQQFPDLHSELNLSSLELGDSALYFCASSPRVGGEAFFGQGTRLTVV.